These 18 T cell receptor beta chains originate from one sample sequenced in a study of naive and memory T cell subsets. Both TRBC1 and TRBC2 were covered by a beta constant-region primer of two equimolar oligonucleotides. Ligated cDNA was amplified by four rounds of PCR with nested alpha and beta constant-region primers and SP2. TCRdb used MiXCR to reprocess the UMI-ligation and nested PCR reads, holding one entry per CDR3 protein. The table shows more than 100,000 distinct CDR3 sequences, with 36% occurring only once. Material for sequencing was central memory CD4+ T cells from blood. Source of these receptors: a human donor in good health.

CDR3: CSADSGRYQETQYF. The CDR3 DNA reads as TGCAGTGCTGATAGCGGGAGGTACCAAGAGACCCAGTACTTC. V gene TRBV20-1 combines with J gene TRBJ2-5, with 10 positions matching TRBD2. The CDR3 totals 14 residues. CDR1 is DFQATT and CDR2 is SNEGSKA in the germline V gene (reference sequence). The trim removed 5 bases at V and 0 bases at J, leaving 3 bases unmatched.

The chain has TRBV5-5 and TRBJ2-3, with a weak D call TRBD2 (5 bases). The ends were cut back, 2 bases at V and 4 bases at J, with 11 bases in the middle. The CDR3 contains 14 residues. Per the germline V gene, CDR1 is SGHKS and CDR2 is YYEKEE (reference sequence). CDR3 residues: CASSFSGSADTQYF. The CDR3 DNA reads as TGTGCCAGCAGCTTCTCGGGATCGGCAGATACGCAGTATTTT. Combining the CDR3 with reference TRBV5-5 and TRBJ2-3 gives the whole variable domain DAGVTQSPTHLIKTRGQQVTLRCSPISGHKSVSWYQQVLGQGPQFIFQYYEKEERGRGNFPDRFSARQFPNYSSELNVNALLLGDSALYLCASSFSGSADTQYFGPGTRLTVL.

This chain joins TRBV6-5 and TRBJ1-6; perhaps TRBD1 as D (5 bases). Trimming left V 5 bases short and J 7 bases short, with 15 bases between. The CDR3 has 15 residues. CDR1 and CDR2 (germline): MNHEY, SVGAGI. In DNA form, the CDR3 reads TGTGCCAGCAGTCCGGGGACTGGGGGAAATTCACCCCTCCACTTT. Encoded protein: CASSPGTGGNSPLHF.

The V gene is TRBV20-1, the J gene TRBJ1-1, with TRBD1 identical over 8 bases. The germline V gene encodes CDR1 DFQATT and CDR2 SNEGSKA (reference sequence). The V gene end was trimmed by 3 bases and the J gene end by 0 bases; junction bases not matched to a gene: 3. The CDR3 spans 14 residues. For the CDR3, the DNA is TGCAGTGCTAGGCGACAGGGGTTGAACACTGAAGCTTTCTTT. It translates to CSARRQGLNTEAFF.

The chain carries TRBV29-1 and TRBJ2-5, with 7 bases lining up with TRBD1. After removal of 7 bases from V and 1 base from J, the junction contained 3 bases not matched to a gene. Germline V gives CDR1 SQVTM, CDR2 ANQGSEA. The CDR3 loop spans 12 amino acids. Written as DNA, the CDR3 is TGCAGCGGCCGACAGGGCCAAGAGACCCAGTACTTC. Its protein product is CSGRQGQETQYF.

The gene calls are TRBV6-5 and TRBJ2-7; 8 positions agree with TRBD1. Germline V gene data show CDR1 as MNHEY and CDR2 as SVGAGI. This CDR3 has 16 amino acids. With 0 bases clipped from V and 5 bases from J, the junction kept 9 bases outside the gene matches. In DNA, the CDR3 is TGTGCCAGCAGTTACTCGAGTTGGACAGGGATCCACGAGCAGTACTTC. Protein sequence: CASSYSSWTGIHEQYF.

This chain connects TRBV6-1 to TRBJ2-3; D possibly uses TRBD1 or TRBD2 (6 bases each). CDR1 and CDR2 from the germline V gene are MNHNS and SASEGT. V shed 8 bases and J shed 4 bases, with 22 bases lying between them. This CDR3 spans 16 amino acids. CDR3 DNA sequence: TGTGCCAGCCCGGGGGACATGACGGGTGTCCCAGATACGCAGTATTTT. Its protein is CASPGDMTGVPDTQYF.

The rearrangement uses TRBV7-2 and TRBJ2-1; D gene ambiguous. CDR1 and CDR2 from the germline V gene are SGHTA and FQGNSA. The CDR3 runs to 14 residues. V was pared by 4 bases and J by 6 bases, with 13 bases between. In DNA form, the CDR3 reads TGTGCCAGCAGCTCAAAATGGACGCTCAATGAGCAGTTCTTC. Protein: CASSSKWTLNEQFF. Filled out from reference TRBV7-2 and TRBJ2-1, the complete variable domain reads GAGVSQSPSNKVTEKGKDVELRCDPISGHTALYWYRQSLGQGLEFLIYFQGNSAPDKSGLPSDRFSAERTGGSVSTLTIQRTQQEDSAVYLCASSSKWTLNEQFFGPGTRLTVL.

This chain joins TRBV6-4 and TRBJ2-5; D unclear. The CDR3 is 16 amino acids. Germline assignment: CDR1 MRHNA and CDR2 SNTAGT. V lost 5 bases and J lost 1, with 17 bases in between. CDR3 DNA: TGTGCCAGCAGTCGGCCAGCCGCAATATCCCAAGAGACCCAGTACTTC. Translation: CASSRPAAISQETQYF.

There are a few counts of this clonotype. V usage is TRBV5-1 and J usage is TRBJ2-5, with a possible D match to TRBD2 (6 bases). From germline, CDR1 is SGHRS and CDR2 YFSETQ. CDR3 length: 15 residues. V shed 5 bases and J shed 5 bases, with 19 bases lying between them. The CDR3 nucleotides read TGCGCCAGCAGAAAGATCAGGGACTTTAGCGAGACCCAGTACTTC. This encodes CASRKIRDFSETQYF.

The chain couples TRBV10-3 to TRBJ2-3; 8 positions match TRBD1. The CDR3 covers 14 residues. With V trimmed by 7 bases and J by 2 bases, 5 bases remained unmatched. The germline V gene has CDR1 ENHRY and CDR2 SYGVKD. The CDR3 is CAINNRGNTDTQYF. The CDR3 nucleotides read TGTGCCATCAATAACAGGGGGAACACAGATACGCAGTATTTT.

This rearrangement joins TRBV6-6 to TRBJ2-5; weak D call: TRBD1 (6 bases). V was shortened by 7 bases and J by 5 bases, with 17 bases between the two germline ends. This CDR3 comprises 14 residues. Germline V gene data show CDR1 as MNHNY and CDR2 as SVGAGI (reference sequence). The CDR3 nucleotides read TGTGCCAGCACCCAGGGGCATTTCGAGGAGACCCAGTACTTC. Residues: CASTQGHFEETQYF.

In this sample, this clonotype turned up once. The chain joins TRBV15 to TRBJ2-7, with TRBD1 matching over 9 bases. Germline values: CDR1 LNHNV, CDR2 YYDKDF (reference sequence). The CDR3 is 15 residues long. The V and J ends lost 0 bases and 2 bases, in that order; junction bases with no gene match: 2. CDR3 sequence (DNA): TGTGCCACCAGCAGAGAACGACAGGGGGCCTACGAGCAGTACTTC. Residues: CATSRERQGAYEQYF.

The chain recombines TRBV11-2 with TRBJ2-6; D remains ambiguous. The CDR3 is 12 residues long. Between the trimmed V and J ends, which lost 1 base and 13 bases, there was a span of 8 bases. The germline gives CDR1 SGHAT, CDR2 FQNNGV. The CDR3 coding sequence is TGTGCCAGCAGCTTAGGGGGTGAGGTCCTGACTTTC. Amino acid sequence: CASSLGGEVLTF.

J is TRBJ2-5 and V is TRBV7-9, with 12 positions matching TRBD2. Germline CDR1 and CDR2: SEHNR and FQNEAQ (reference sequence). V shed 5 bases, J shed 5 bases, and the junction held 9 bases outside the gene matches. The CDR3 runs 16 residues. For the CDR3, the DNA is TGTGCCAGCAGCCCGGGACTAGCGGGCAATGGGGAGACCCAGTACTTC. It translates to CASSPGLAGNGETQYF.

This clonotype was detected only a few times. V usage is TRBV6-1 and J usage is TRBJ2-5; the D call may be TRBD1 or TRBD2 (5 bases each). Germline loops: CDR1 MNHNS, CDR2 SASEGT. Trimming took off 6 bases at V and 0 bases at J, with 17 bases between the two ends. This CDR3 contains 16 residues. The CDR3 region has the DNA TGTGCCAGCAGCATATACGGGACGGCGAACCAAGAGACCCAGTACTTC. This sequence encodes CASSIYGTANQETQYF.

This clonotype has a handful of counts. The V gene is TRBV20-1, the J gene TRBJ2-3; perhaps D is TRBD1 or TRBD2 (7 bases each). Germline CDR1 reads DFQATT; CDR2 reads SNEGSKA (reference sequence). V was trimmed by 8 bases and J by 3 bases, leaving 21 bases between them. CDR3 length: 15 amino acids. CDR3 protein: CSTNQGGGITDTQYF. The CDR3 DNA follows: TGCAGTACTAACCAGGGGGGAGGGATAACAGATACGCAGTATTTT.

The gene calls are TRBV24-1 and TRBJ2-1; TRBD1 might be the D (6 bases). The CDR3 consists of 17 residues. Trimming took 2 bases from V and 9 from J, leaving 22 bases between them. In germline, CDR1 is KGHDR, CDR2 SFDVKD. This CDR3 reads CATSDSLGGSHRFEQFF. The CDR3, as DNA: TGTGCCACCAGTGATTCGCTAGGGGGTTCGCACAGGTTTGAGCAGTTCTTC.